The 2 T cell receptor beta chains reported below all come from one sample, sequenced in a study of blood T cell repertoires in COVID-19. The repertoire was sequenced with immunoSEQ multiplex PCR; TCRdb's copy has only in-frame clones and lacks some. The repertoire holds 85,000 to 100,000 clones, with 85% to 90% as singletons. The sequencing sample was made of peripheral blood. Receptor source: a man aged 50 or older with COVID-19, enrolled during active disease.

V usage is TRBV5-1 and J usage is TRBJ1-4; tentative D call: TRBD1 (5 bases). Germline-derived CDR1 and CDR2 are SGHRS and YFSETQ. Deletions cut 1 base from V and 8 bases from J, with 15 bases between. The CDR3 has 15 residues. CDR3 DNA sequence: TGCGCCAGCAGCTTGTGGACACAAAGAGGAGAAAAACTGTTTTTT. Amino acids: CASSLWTQRGEKLFF.

The chain couples TRBV5-1 to TRBJ1-2; possibly TRBD1 for D (6 bases). This CDR3 spans 14 amino acids. Looked up from germline, CDR1 is SGHRS and CDR2 is YFSETQ. Trimming cost V 4 bases and J 3 bases, with 13 bases left between them. CDR3 DNA: TGCGCCAGCAGCCCGCAGGGGATTGACTATGGCTACACCTTC. This sequence encodes CASSPQGIDYGYTF.